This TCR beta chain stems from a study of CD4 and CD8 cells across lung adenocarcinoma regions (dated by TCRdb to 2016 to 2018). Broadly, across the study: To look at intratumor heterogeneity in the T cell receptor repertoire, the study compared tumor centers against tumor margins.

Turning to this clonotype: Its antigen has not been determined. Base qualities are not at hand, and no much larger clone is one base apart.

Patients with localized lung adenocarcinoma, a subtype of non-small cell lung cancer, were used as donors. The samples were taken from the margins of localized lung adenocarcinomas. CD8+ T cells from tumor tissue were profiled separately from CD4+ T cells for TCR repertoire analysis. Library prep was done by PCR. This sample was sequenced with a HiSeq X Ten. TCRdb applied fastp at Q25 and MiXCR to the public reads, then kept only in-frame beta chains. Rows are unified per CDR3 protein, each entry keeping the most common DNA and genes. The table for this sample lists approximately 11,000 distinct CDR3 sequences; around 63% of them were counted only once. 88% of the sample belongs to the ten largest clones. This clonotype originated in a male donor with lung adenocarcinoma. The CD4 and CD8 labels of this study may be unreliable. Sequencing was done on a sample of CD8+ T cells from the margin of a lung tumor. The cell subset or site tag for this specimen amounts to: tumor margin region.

In nucleotide form, the sequence is TGCGCCAGCAGCGCAGAGTGCGCGGGCCCCCGGGCAGATACGCAGTACTTC. This translates into CASSAECAGPRADTQYF. This receptor chain uses TRBV4-1 and TRBJ2-3, and TRBD2 may be the D gene, going by 5 matching bases. The DNA end lines up better with TRBJ2-7; the J call may be wrong. CDR1 and CDR2, per the germline V gene, are MGHRA and YSYEKL. Reading from cysteine to phenylalanine, the CDR3 counts 17 amino acids. The DNA shown is the 51-base CDR3, in frame from base 1.